This T cell receptor (beta chain) emerged from a study of PD-1 blockade in classical Hodgkin lymphoma. Findings and limits, study-wide: Relative to healthy donors, newly diagnosed patients reportedly had lower baseline TCR diversity, which was reported as lower still in relapsed/refractory patients. Causes of the repertoire differences remain undefined, possibly disease activity or prior therapy.

Time point of the sample: newly diagnosed, previously untreated cHL patient sample. Magnetic depletion of non-target cells from thawed PBMCs yielded purified CD8+ T cells. Produced via immunoSEQ multiplex PCR; TCRdb's table is partial and in-frame only. This repertoire shows around 2,000 clones, 70% to 85% found once; its top ten account for 14%. For this clone: What it binds is unknown.

V lost 4 bases, J lost 5 bases, and 19 bases lay in between. Germline V gene sequence: CDR1 SGHRS, CDR2 YFSETQ. CDR3 length: 15 amino acids. The sequence was obtained from a human donor with classical Hodgkin lymphoma. The specimen was CD8+ T cells from blood. The V and J genes are TRBV5-1 and TRBJ2-7; D is perhaps TRBD1 or TRBD2 (5 bases each). CDR3 residues: CASSPGPREGDEQYF. In DNA form, the CDR3 reads TGCGCCAGCAGCCCGGGACCCCGAGAGGGCGACGAGCAGTACTTC. The full variable domain, completed using reference TRBV5-1 and TRBJ2-7, is KAGVTQTPRYLIKTRGQQVTLSCSPISGHRSVSWYQQTPGQGLQFLFEYFSETQRNKGNFPGRFSGRQFSNSRSEMNVSTLELGDSALYLCASSPGPREGDEQYFGPGTRLTVT.